The 21 T cell receptor beta chains reported below all come from one sample, sequenced in a study of shared clonotypes between healthy human individuals. Clones were read by immunoSEQ multiplex PCR, and TCRdb kept only the in-frame ones, dropping some. Of nearly 750,000 clones in the sample, over 60% were seen once. Sample: memory CD4+ T cells sorted from blood. Subset: CD45RA-negative fraction. The receptors here all came from a woman aged 30 to 39 in good health.

V gene TRBV7-6 combines with J gene TRBJ2-1, with 7 bases that match TRBD1. This CDR3 comprises 19 residues. Looked up from germline, CDR1 is SGHVS and CDR2 is FNYEAQ. The J segment lost 1 base and the V segment lost 4 bases, leaving 16 bases of the junction unmatched. The CDR3 coding sequence is TGTGCCAGCAGCTCCCGAGGACAGGTCTCCTTTTTGTCCTACAATGAGCAGTTCTTC. It specifies CASSSRGQVSFLSYNEQFF.

V is TRBV28 and J is TRBJ2-1; D could derive from TRBD1 or TRBD2 (5 bases each). This CDR3 region has 17 residues. V shed 5 bases and J shed 4 bases, with 21 bases lying between them. From germline, CDR1 is MDHEN and CDR2 SYDVKM. In DNA, the CDR3 is TGTGCCAGCAGTCCGGGACCCAGAATTGGGGTTTACAATGAGCAGTTCTTC. Translated: CASSPGPRIGVYNEQFF.

This clone has only a few counts. The chain employs TRBV2 and TRBJ1-1; no definite D call. CDR3 length: 12 residues. Per the germline V gene, CDR1 is SNHLY and CDR2 is FYNNEI. V dropped 6 bases and J dropped 3 bases, with 8 bases sitting between them. As DNA, the CDR3 is TGTGCCAGCAGGTCTGAGTACACTGAAGCTTTCTTT. As protein: CASRSEYTEAFF.

The rearrangement links TRBV5-8 to TRBJ2-7; D is unclear. In germline, CDR1 is SGHTS, CDR2 YDEGEE. This CDR3 contains 9 residues. The V and J ends lost 4 bases and 10 bases respectively, with 6 bases between them. This CDR3 reads CASSPSQYF. CDR3 nucleotides: TGTGCCAGCAGCCCTTCCCAGTACTTC. The full variable domain, with the rest looked up from reference TRBV5-8 and TRBJ2-7, is EAGVTQSPTHLIKTRGQQATLRCSPISGHTSVYWYQQALGLGLQFLLWYDEGEERNRGNFPPRFSGRQFPNYSSELNVNALELEDSALYLCASSPSQYFGPGTRLTVT.

This sequence joins TRBV7-9 and TRBJ2-1, with 10 bases that match TRBD2. The V and J ends lost 5 bases and 4 bases, in that order; junction bases with no gene match: 5. Germline V lookup: CDR1 SEHNR, CDR2 FQNEAQ (reference sequence). The CDR3 covers 15 residues. The chain's CDR3 is CASSRSGRGYNEQFF. The CDR3 nucleotides read TGTGCCAGCAGCCGGAGCGGGAGGGGATACAATGAGCAGTTCTTC.

The chain employs TRBV7-8 and TRBJ1-1, with 9 positions matching TRBD1. CDR1 is SGHVS, CDR2 FQNEAQ, per germline. Trimming at V came to 5 bases and at J to 2 bases, leaving 6 bases not matched to a gene. The CDR3 sequence is 15 residues long. The CDR3 sequence is CASSLGQGSNTEAFF. The CDR3 region has the DNA TGTGCCAGCAGCCTAGGACAGGGGTCAAACACTGAAGCTTTCTTT.

The chain joins TRBV11-3 to TRBJ2-7; 9 positions agree with TRBD2. V was pared by 4 bases and J by 1 base, with 2 bases of the junction left unmatched. The CDR3 runs 14 residues. Germline V lookup: CDR1 SGHNT, CDR2 YENEEA. CDR3 bases: TGTGCCAGCAGCTCCAGCGGGAGGTCCTACGAGCAGTACTTC. Amino acids: CASSSSGRSYEQYF.

The chain has TRBV5-6 and TRBJ1-2; 12 nucleotides agree with TRBD1. Germline CDR1 SGHDT, CDR2 YYEEEE. After removal of 4 bases from V and 3 bases from J, the junction contained 13 bases not matched to a gene. The CDR3 consists of 18 residues. The CDR3 loop reads CASSRRPGQGALDYGYTF. CDR3 in DNA: TGTGCCAGCAGCCGCCGTCCGGGACAGGGGGCGTTGGACTATGGCTACACCTTC. Full variable domain (outside the CDR3, taken from reference TRBV5-6 and TRBJ1-2): DAGVTQSPTHLIKTRGQQVTLRCSPKSGHDTVSWYQQALGQGPQFIFQYYEEEERQRGNFPDRFSGHQFPNYSSELNVNALLLGDSALYLCASSRRPGQGALDYGYTFGSGTRLTVV.

The chain carries TRBV23-1 and TRBJ2-4; D remains unclear. TRBV23-1 is an ORF for which the function is uncertain. CDR3 length: 15 residues. V was pared by 4 bases and J by 8 bases, with 18 bases between. The chain's CDR3 is CASSRSPEGRYIQYF. CDR3 in DNA: TGCGCCAGCAGTCGCTCTCCGGAAGGGCGGTACATTCAGTACTTC.

The J gene is TRBJ1-2, the V gene TRBV15; 7 bases fit TRBD1. CDR3 length: 13 amino acids. Trimming at V came to 4 bases and at J to 8 bases, leaving 7 bases not matched to a gene. Per germline, CDR1 LNHNV and CDR2 YYDKDF (reference sequence). CDR3 in DNA: TGTGCCACCAGCACGCAATCAGGGGGAGGCTACACCTTC. This sequence encodes CATSTQSGGGYTF. Combining the CDR3 with reference TRBV15 and TRBJ1-2 gives the whole variable domain DAMVIQNPRYQVTQFGKPVTLSCSQTLNHNVMYWYQQKSSQAPKLLFHYYDKDFNNEADTPDNFQSRRPNTSFCFLDIRSPGLGDTAMYLCATSTQSGGGYTFGSGTRLTVV.

The chain employs TRBV4-2 and TRBJ1-3; possible D gene TRBD1, 6 bases. V dropped 1 base and J dropped 4 bases, with 11 bases sitting between them. In germline, CDR1 is LGHNA, CDR2 YNFKEQ. The length of the CDR3 is 15 residues. This CDR3 is CASSQATGTGNTIYF. CDR3 bases: TGTGCCAGCAGCCAAGCAACAGGGACCGGAAACACCATATATTTT.

The rearrangement links TRBV5-6 to TRBJ1-5; D ambiguous. With 1 base removed from V and 3 bases from J, the gap between germline ends came to 5 bases. Per germline, CDR1 SGHDT and CDR2 YYEEEE. The length of the CDR3 is 13 residues. The CDR3 DNA reads as TGTGCCAGCAGCTTGAGGACCAATCAGCCCCAGCATTTT. This codes for CASSLRTNQPQHF.

V gene TRBV15 combines with J gene TRBJ2-1; possibly TRBD2 for D (6 bases). From germline, CDR1 is LNHNV and CDR2 YYDKDF (reference sequence). This CDR3 has 16 amino acids. V was pared by 0 bases and J by 0 bases, with 9 bases between. CDR3 sequence reads: CATSRDDGSSYNEQFF. CDR3 nucleotides: TGTGCCACCAGCAGAGATGACGGGAGCTCCTACAATGAGCAGTTCTTC.

The chain is built from TRBV11-3 and TRBJ1-1; TRBD1 matches at 7 bases. V was pared by 5 bases and J by 0 bases, with 9 bases of the junction left unmatched. The CDR3 consists of 16 residues. Per germline, CDR1 SGHNT and CDR2 YENEEA. The CDR3 loop is CASSPLWTGVNTEAFF. In nucleotides, the CDR3 is TGTGCCAGCAGCCCCCTCTGGACAGGAGTGAACACTGAAGCTTTCTTT.

This clone has just one count. The chain carries TRBV6-5 and TRBJ1-5; D possibly corresponds to TRBD1 (5 bases). Trimming cost V 8 bases and J 6 bases, with 17 bases left between them. The CDR3 covers 14 residues. Germline V gene lookup returns CDR1 MNHEY and CDR2 SVGAGI. CDR3 amino acids: CASANGGNRQPQHF. CDR3 coding DNA: TGTGCCAGCGCAAACGGGGGAAATCGTCAGCCCCAGCATTTT.

The gene calls are TRBV19 and TRBJ2-2, with 7 nucleotides matching TRBD2. V was pared by 4 bases and J by 1 base, with 3 bases of the junction left unmatched. Germline V gives CDR1 LNHDA, CDR2 SQIVND (reference sequence). This CDR3 spans 15 amino acids. The CDR3 nucleotides read TGTGCCAGTAGTAATAGCGGGCAGAACACCGGGGAGCTGTTTTTT. Protein sequence: CASSNSGQNTGELFF.

V usage is TRBV28 and J usage is TRBJ1-3, with D possibly being TRBD1 (6 bases). V was pared by 3 bases and J by 0 bases, with 15 bases between. CDR1 is MDHEN and CDR2 is SYDVKM in the germline V gene. This CDR3 comprises 17 residues. CDR3 loop: CASSLVVTGRSGNTIYF. The CDR3 DNA reads as TGTGCCAGCAGTTTGGTGGTAACAGGGCGCTCTGGAAACACCATATATTTT.

This chain's CDR3 is CSVVWPRGGETQYF. CDR3 nucleotides: TGCAGCGTTGTCTGGCCGCGGGGAGGTGAGACCCAGTACTTC. J is TRBJ2-5 and V is TRBV29-1; a possible D gene is TRBD2 (6 bases). The germline V gene encodes CDR1 SQVTM and CDR2 ANQGSEA. This CDR3 has 14 amino acids. Trimming took off 4 bases at V and 5 bases at J, with 17 bases between the two ends.

The gene calls are TRBV28 and TRBJ2-7; D unclear. This CDR3 contains 12 residues. V was clipped by 6 bases and J by 6 bases, with 12 bases between them. In germline, CDR1 is MDHEN, CDR2 SYDVKM. CDR3 sequence (DNA): TGTGCCAGCAGGCTAGTAGTGGGCGAGCAGTACTTC. It encodes CASRLVVGEQYF.

In the case of this clone: Other DNA variants within this sample encode the same CDR3. The V call is TRBV6-1, the J call TRBJ2-7; no firm D call. The CDR3 totals 12 residues. Germline V gene lookup returns CDR1 MNHNS and CDR2 SASEGT. The ends were cut back, 6 bases at V and 4 bases at J, with 10 bases in the middle. As DNA, the CDR3 is TGTGCCAGCAGCCGAGGACCGTACGAGCAGTACTTC. Translation: CASSRGPYEQYF.

A single count supports this clone. The chain employs TRBV5-6 and TRBJ1-3, with no clear D. Germline V gene sequence: CDR1 SGHDT, CDR2 YYEEEE. V was trimmed by 4 bases and J by 9 bases, leaving 11 bases between them. There are 12 residues in the CDR3. The CDR3: CASSRPGGTIYF. Written as DNA, the CDR3 is TGTGCCAGCAGCCGCCCTGGCGGCACCATATATTTT.